Each of the 8 T cell receptor beta chains below was sequenced from the same sample in a study of blood T cell repertoires in COVID-19. The repertoire was sequenced with immunoSEQ multiplex PCR; TCRdb's copy has only in-frame clones and lacks some. The sample contains approximately 84,000 clones, 90% of which appear only once. The specimen was peripheral blood. The source of these receptors is a human donor with active COVID-19. The donor label of this sample is uncertain.

The chain uses TRBV6-2 or TRBV6-3 and TRBJ1-1, with D perhaps TRBD1 (6 bases). The V and J ends lost 5 bases and 0 bases respectively, with 10 bases between them. The CDR3 consists of 14 residues. CDR1 and CDR2 from the germline V gene are MNHEY and SVGEGT. The CDR3 bases are TGTGCCAGCAGTCGTAACAGGGTGAACACTGAAGCTTTCTTT. This gives the protein CASSRNRVNTEAFF.

The J gene is TRBJ2-7, the V gene TRBV29-1; 11 positions match TRBD2. CDR3 length equals 14 residues. V was clipped by 5 bases and J by 4 bases; unmatched bases: 7. The V gene's germline CDR1 is SQVTM and CDR2 ANQGSEA. The CDR3 is CSVNSGTSGYEQYF. The CDR3 DNA sequence: TGCAGCGTTAACTCCGGGACTAGCGGATACGAGCAGTACTTC.

The chain uses TRBV2 and TRBJ2-1; 11 nucleotides line up with TRBD2. Germline V gene lookup returns CDR1 SNHLY and CDR2 FYNNEI. The CDR3 has 15 residues. Unmatched junction bases numbered 5, after V lost 5 bases and J lost 5 bases. CDR3 protein: CASSLQTSGDNEQFF. In DNA form, the CDR3 reads TGTGCCAGCAGTCTACAGACTAGCGGGGACAATGAGCAGTTCTTC.

This clone was observed a handful of times. The chain couples TRBV10-3 to TRBJ2-7, with 7 positions matching TRBD2. J was trimmed by 7 bases and V by 11 bases; bases with no gene match: 17. The CDR3 is 14 amino acids. The germline gives CDR1 ENHRY, CDR2 SYGVKD. CDR3 DNA: TGTGCCGCCGGCCGAGCGGGGACCCCTCGGGAGCAGTACTTC. Translating it yields CAAGRAGTPREQYF.

The chain joins TRBV29-1 to TRBJ1-1, with 7 bases lining up with TRBD1. The V segment lost 6 bases and the J segment 0 bases; nucleotides outside the gene matches: 1. From germline, CDR1 is SQVTM and CDR2 ANQGSEA. The CDR3 has 12 amino acids. The CDR3 spells CSVGQMNTEAFF. The CDR3, as DNA: TGCAGCGTGGGACAGATGAACACTGAAGCTTTCTTT.

This chain connects TRBV3-1 (or the pseudogene TRBV3-2) to TRBJ1-1, with TRBD1 as a possible D gene (6 bases). V dropped 2 bases and J dropped 6 bases, with 10 bases sitting between them. The CDR3 sequence is 13 residues long. Germline-derived CDR1 and CDR2 are LGHDT and YNNKEL (reference sequence). The CDR3 loop is CASSQQQGSEAFF. CDR3 sequence (DNA): TGTGCCAGCAGCCAACAACAGGGCTCTGAAGCTTTCTTT.

The chain recombines TRBV9 with TRBJ2-7; D is unclear. The CDR3 extends over 13 amino acids. Per germline, CDR1 SGDLS and CDR2 YYNGEE. V was pared by 0 bases and J by 2 bases, with 6 bases between. The CDR3 coding sequence is TGTGCCAGCAGCGTAGCGCCTACCTACGAGCAGTACTTC. Encoded protein: CASSVAPTYEQYF.

The chain joins TRBV7-2 to TRBJ2-1, with 8 bases fitting TRBD2. The CDR3 is 15 amino acids. Per the germline V gene, CDR1 is SGHTA and CDR2 is FQGNSA. V dropped 1 base and J dropped 8; count of bases not matched to a gene: 7. This CDR3 is CASSLVAGGSDEQFF. DNA of the CDR3: TGTGCCAGCAGCTTAGTCGCGGGGGGTAGTGATGAGCAGTTCTTC.